The next 18 T cell receptor beta chains were all read from a single sample in a study of blood T cells in healthy people across ages. Primers used in a second PCR of roughly 7 to 12 cycles were a sample-barcoded 5' primer and a J-beta primer mix. TCRdb processed the 5' RACE reads anew with MiXCR; each CDR3 protein has one entry. The sample holds 600,000 to 800,000 distinct CDR3 sequences, under 25% seen once. The material sequenced was blood. These receptors came from a man in his sixties or seventies in good health.

The chain uses TRBV9 and TRBJ2-1; D possibly corresponds to TRBD2 (5 bases). CDR1 is SGDLS and CDR2 is YYNGEE in the germline V gene. V shed 0 bases and J shed 0 bases, with 10 bases lying between them. The CDR3 spans 16 residues. DNA for the CDR3: TGTGCCAGCAGCGTAGCTACGGGGAGCTCCTACAATGAGCAGTTCTTC. It codes for CASSVATGSSYNEQFF.

This clonotype was detected only a few times. V gene TRBV7-9 combines with J gene TRBJ2-1; 11 nucleotides line up with TRBD1. The CDR3 is 15 residues long. Germline V CDR1 and CDR2: SEHNR, FQNEAQ (reference sequence). Trimming took 3 bases from V and 6 from J; bases not matched to a gene: 4. CDR3 sequence (DNA): TGTGCCAGCAGCTTCACCGGGACAGGGGGCAATGAGCAGTTCTTC. Protein sequence: CASSFTGTGGNEQFF.

This chain joins TRBV6-2 or TRBV6-3 and TRBJ2-7; TRBD2 aligns across 7 bases. This CDR3 is 16 amino acids long. Germline CDR1 MNHEY, CDR2 SVGEGT. V was clipped by 0 bases and J by 3 bases; unmatched bases: 8. The CDR3 nucleotides read TGTGCCAGCAGTTACTCGATGGGCGCGGGAGTCTACGAGCAGTACTTC. Protein sequence: CASSYSMGAGVYEQYF.

The sample holds a few counts of this clonotype. This chain connects TRBV6-5 to TRBJ2-3; D gene uncertain. Looked up from germline, CDR1 is MNHEY and CDR2 is SVGAGI. The CDR3 consists of 14 residues. Trimming shortened V by 0 bases and J by 4 bases, and 8 bases separated the two germline ends. CDR3: CASSYSHSSDTQYF. The CDR3 DNA reads as TGTGCCAGCAGTTACTCGCACAGTTCAGATACGCAGTATTTT.

A word on this clonotype: The junction differs from germline at one of its ends, possibly a read error. The J gene is TRBJ1-5, the V gene TRBV6-2 or TRBV6-3; a weak D match, TRBD1 (5 bases). The CDR3 sequence is 14 residues long. In germline, CDR1 is MNHEY, CDR2 SVGEGT. The CDR3 region has the DNA TGTGCCAGCAGTTACTTCGCAGGGAATCAGCCCCGGCATTTT. This translates into CASSYFAGNQPRHF.

This clonotype was recorded many times. The DNA for the CDR3 is TGCAGCGGAAGGGGCTACCAAGAGACCCAGTACTTC. Translated: CSGRGYQETQYF. The V gene is TRBV29-1, the J gene TRBJ2-5; TRBD1 is a possible D gene (5 bases). The CDR3 spans 12 residues. V was cut by 7 bases and J by 0 bases, with 9 bases left in between. Germline lookup yields CDR1 SQVTM and CDR2 ANQGSEA.

This clonotype was seen a few times. In DNA, the CDR3 is TGTGCCAGCAGTTATAAAAGGCAGCCCCAGCATTTT. Encoded protein: CASSYKRQPQHF. V usage is TRBV6-6 and J usage is TRBJ1-5; no clear D. Trimming pared 3 bases from V and 7 bases from J, leaving 7 bases between. This CDR3 spans 12 amino acids. CDR1 and CDR2 (germline): MNHNY, SVGAGI (reference sequence).

The chain recombines TRBV4-3 with TRBJ2-5; 7 positions agree with TRBD2. TRBJ2-7 explains the end of the DNA better; the J call may be wrong. The CDR3 totals 16 residues. CDR1 and CDR2 from the germline V gene are LGHNA and YSLEER. CDR3 residues: CASSQAASGEHYEQYF. CDR3 in DNA: TGCGCCAGCAGCCAAGCGGCAAGCGGGGAGCACTACGAGCAGTACTTC.

This clonotype was detected a few times. This chain uses TRBV5-1 with TRBJ2-4; the D is unclear. The germline V gene encodes CDR1 SGHRS and CDR2 YFSETQ. Trimming took off 0 bases at V and 5 bases at J, with 9 bases between the two ends. The length of the CDR3 is 14 residues. The CDR3 sequence: CASSLGPVENIQYF. The CDR3 coding sequence is TGCGCCAGCAGCTTGGGGCCAGTCGAAAACATTCAGTACTTC.

This chain uses TRBV6-2 or TRBV6-3 with TRBJ2-3, with TRBD2 as a possible D gene (5 bases). Germline values: CDR1 MNHEY, CDR2 SVGEGT. The CDR3 length is 12 residues. V was cut by 6 bases and J by 6 bases, with 10 bases left in between. The CDR3 reads CASSTGGDTQYF. For the CDR3, the DNA is TGTGCCAGCAGCACGGGCGGGGATACGCAGTATTTT.

This clonotype was picked up a small number of times. A read error may account for a junction end that differs from germline. The chain links TRBV3-1 to TRBJ2-2; D not certain. Germline V gene data show CDR1 as LGHDT and CDR2 as YNNKEL (reference sequence). This CDR3 contains 13 residues. This CDR3 reads CASRQSVEGELFF. DNA of the CDR3: TGTGCCAGCCGCCAGTCGGTAGAAGGGGAGCTGTTTTTT.

This clonotype occurred a few times. Since no conserved phenylalanine or tryptophan closes the CDR3, a read error is the likely cause. The V and J genes are TRBV7-2 and TRBJ1-1; TRBD1 matches at 7 bases. The CDR3 covers 15 residues. Trimming removed 6 bases from V and 0 bases from J; junction bases left unmatched: 7. CDR1 SGHTA and CDR2 FQGNSA come from the germline V gene. The CDR3 DNA is TGTGCCAGCAGGGAGGACAGGATCTTGAACACTGAAGCTTTCCTT. It translates to CASREDRILNTEAFL.

The CDR3 spells CASSEPPNEKLFF. CDR3 in DNA: TGTGCCAGCAGTGAGCCCCCTAATGAAAAACTGTTTTTT. The chain is built from TRBV2 and TRBJ1-4; D remains ambiguous. The CDR3 runs to 13 residues. Trimming took off 3 bases at V and 3 bases at J, with 5 bases between the two ends. CDR1 SNHLY and CDR2 FYNNEI come from the germline V gene.

This clonotype was seen at least ten times. This chain links TRBV20-1 with TRBJ2-5; 11 bases match TRBD2. Germline lookup yields CDR1 DFQATT and CDR2 SNEGSKA (reference sequence). Losses at the gene ends were 7 bases for V and 4 bases for J; bases not matched to a gene: 8. The CDR3 consists of 14 residues. The CDR3 here is CSVLTSGKGETQYF. The CDR3 DNA is TGCAGTGTTTTGACTAGCGGGAAAGGAGAGACCCAGTACTTC.

This clonotype was seen more than once but under ten times. The V and J genes are TRBV7-9 and TRBJ2-1; 10 bases map to TRBD2. The V and J ends lost 4 bases and 9 bases, in that order; junction bases with no gene match: 9. The CDR3 covers 15 residues. The V gene's germline CDR1 is SEHNR and CDR2 FQNEAQ (reference sequence). CDR3 sequence: CASSYLAGEYGEQFF. CDR3 nucleotides: TGTGCCAGCAGCTACCTAGCGGGAGAGTACGGTGAGCAGTTCTTC.

In its sample, this clonotype was seen many times. The chain is built from TRBV20-1 and TRBJ2-5; TRBD2 might be the D (5 bases). Germline V gene sequence: CDR1 DFQATT, CDR2 SNEGSKA (reference sequence). This CDR3 has 15 amino acids. Trimming took off 3 bases at V and 2 bases at J, with 16 bases between the two ends. CDR3 loop: CSASFRETVQETQYF. DNA for the CDR3: TGCAGTGCTAGCTTTAGGGAGACTGTTCAAGAGACCCAGTACTTC.

This clonotype was picked up many times. The V call is TRBV11-2, the J call TRBJ2-3; no definite D call. The CDR3 loop spans 11 amino acids. Per the germline V gene, CDR1 is SGHAT and CDR2 is FQNNGV. Trimming cost V 7 bases and J 8 bases, with 10 bases left between them. The CDR3 DNA is TGTGCCAGCACCCAGGCTGGTACGCAGTATTTT. Translated, it gives CASTQAGTQYF.

V gene TRBV5-1 combines with J gene TRBJ1-2; D is unresolved. Germline CDR1 SGHRS, CDR2 YFSETQ. V lost 4 bases to trimming and J lost 1 base, with 8 bases between them. This CDR3 contains 13 residues. The chain's CDR3 is CASSETVNYGYTF. The CDR3 DNA follows: TGCGCCAGCAGCGAGACGGTTAACTATGGCTACACCTTC.